Below are 5 T cell receptor beta chains sequenced from a single sample in a study of metastatic and nonmetastatic thyroid tumors. Each patient went into thyroid surgery without having received any treatment. TCRdb reanalyzed the PCR reads with MiXCR. The sample lists 21,000 or so clones, about 16% occurring once. The sequenced sample consisted of blood. The receptors here all came from a male donor with papillary thyroid cancer or a benign thyroid nodule (not recorded which). Some clones in this sample may be carry-over from other donors' samples.

This clone was seen many times. V usage is TRBV11-2 and J usage is TRBJ1-1; possible D gene TRBD1, 6 bases. Germline V CDR1 and CDR2: SGHAT, FQNNGV. Deletions cut 1 base from V and 5 bases from J, with 14 bases between. The length of the CDR3 is 15 residues. CDR3 bases: TGTGCCAGCAGCTTAGGTGTGGGAAGGGGGACTGAAGCTTTCTTT. Residues: CASSLGVGRGTEAFF.

This clone was recorded many times. V usage is TRBV5-6 and J usage is TRBJ2-1, with TRBD1 matching 11 bases. CDR1 and CDR2 (germline): SGHDT, YYEEEE. V lost 3 bases to trimming and J lost 10 bases; unmatched junction nucleotides: 12. The CDR3 spans 16 residues. CDR3 nucleotides: TGTGCCAGCAGCTGGGTGGGGACAGGGGGTTCAGAGGAGCAGTTCTTC. It yields the protein CASSWVGTGGSEEQFF.

In its sample, this clone was seen many times. V usage is TRBV9 and J usage is TRBJ2-3; possible D gene TRBD2, 5 bases. This CDR3 is built from 17 residues. Between the trimmed V and J ends, which lost 0 bases and 2 bases, there was a span of 16 bases. Germline assignment: CDR1 SGDLS and CDR2 YYNGEE. CDR3 region: CASSVALADANTDTQYF. CDR3 coding DNA: TGTGCCAGCAGCGTAGCTCTAGCTGACGCGAACACAGATACGCAGTATTTT. Supplemented by reference TRBV9 and TRBJ2-3, the full variable domain reads DSGVTQTPKHLITATGQRVTLRCSPRSGDLSVYWYQQSLDQGLQFLIQYYNGEERAKGNILERFSAQQFPDLHSELNLSSLELGDSALYFCASSVALADANTDTQYFGPGTRLTVL.

This clone is labeled medium-sized. V gene TRBV12-3 or TRBV12-4 combines with J gene TRBJ1-2; D not certain. V was clipped by 5 bases and J by 0 bases, with 16 bases between them. The CDR3 runs 16 residues. CDR3 nucleotide sequence: TGTGCCAGCAGTAGCCTCGGCGCTGCCTCTAACTATGGCTACACCTTC. Residues: CASSSLGAASNYGYTF.

This clone appeared many times. One base away lies a much larger clone, so this may be a sequencing read error. The same CDR3 also results from other DNA sequences found in this sample. The CDR3 DNA sequence: TGTGCCAGCAGCTTAGTTGTCGCGGGAACGGGCAACGAGCAGTTCTTC. Encoded protein: CASSLVVAGTGNEQFF. This chain links TRBV11-2 with TRBJ2-1; D might be TRBD2 (6 bases). V was trimmed by 1 base and J by 10 bases, leaving 20 bases between them. Germline-derived CDR1 and CDR2 are SGHAT and FQNNGV. The CDR3 covers 16 residues.